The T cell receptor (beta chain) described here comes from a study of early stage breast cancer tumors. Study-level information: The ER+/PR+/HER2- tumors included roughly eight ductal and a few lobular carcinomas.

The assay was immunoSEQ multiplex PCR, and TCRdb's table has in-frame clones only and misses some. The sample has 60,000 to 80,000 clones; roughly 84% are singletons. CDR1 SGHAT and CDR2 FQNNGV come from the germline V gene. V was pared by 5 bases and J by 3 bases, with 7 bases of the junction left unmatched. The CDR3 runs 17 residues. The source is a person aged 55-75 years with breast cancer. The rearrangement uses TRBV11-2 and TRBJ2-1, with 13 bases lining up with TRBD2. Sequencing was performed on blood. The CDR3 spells CASSLRTSGRLYNEQFF. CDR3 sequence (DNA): TGTGCCAGCAGCCTCCGGACTAGCGGGAGACTCTACAATGAGCAGTTCTTC.